This T cell receptor (beta chain) was sequenced in a study of STAT5B mutations in CD4+ large granular lymphocyte leukemia (dated by TCRdb to between 2021 and 2023). Background for the entire study: Where cryopreserved patient cells were available, CD8+ cells were depleted first, followed by selection with anti-CD4 microbeads. The study compared the TCRbeta repertoires of patients with CD4+ T-cell large granular lymphocyte leukemia against the TCRbeta repertoires of healthy blood donors. Flow cytometry on FACSCanto II or FACSVerse confirmed that purified fractions exceeded 95% purity among lymphocytes. What the work shows at the level of the full study, not this receptor alone: Compared with healthy CD4+ repertoires, CD4-sorted patient repertoires appeared more clonal, and this difference remained even after the putative leukemic clones were removed. The main leukemic clonotypes were found to be private to each patient, although approximately 25% of the main leukemic clonotypes were detected at low frequency in the non-leukemic repertoires of other patients. The sources of patient cells varied, and only six or seven CD4-sorted patient samples were included in the clonality comparison with healthy controls. The data were not HLA-matched, and the higher clonality in CD4+ T-LGLL than in CD8+ T-LGLL could be due to the relatively small sample size.

The immunoSEQ assay at survey resolution was applied to genomic DNA for sequencing of TCRbeta rearrangements. On the study's bioinformatics: Clonotypes representing more than 5% of the repertoire were considered putative leukemic clones, and 59 such clones were identified across approximately 26 patients. In the TCR sequencing data, the lowest productive clonotype frequency that could be detected was 2.59 x 10-5. Only productive TCRbeta rearrangements, meaning sequences that were complete and in-frame, were kept for the analyses. Clonality for each sample was calculated as Simpson clonality in the immunoSEQ Analyzer version 3.0. Clones were binned by frequency as very rare, small, medium, large (1-20%) or hyperexpanded (>20%). Generation probabilities were estimated with OLGA 1.2.3, V-gene circos plots were made with VDJtools, specificities were looked up in VDJdb, and CDR3 motifs were identified with GLIPH. Here the immuneACCESS table is served through TCRdb, limited to in-frame sequences with V and J called. Missing clones are a known gap in these copies; in checked studies unresolved V genes cover under half, and the rest lacks a known reason. V and J calls and clone size are as listed in that table; D and trimming were resolved from the DNA. For this sample the table gives fewer than 6,000 clones, of which 60% to 85% were detected only once. Jointly, the top ten make up 60% of the sample.

Hematology units in Padova (Italy), Helsinki (Finland) and Shinshu (Japan) recruited the CD4+ T-LGLL patients. Depending on sample availability, patient samples were obtained as bead-purified CD4+, CD4+CD8+, CD57+ or CD56+ fractions, or as unselected PBMC. The TCRbeta data from patients were combined with somatic STAT5B mutation profiles that came from deep amplicon sequencing of the same DNA. All TCR-sequenced material derived from peripheral blood: patient blood samples and healthy donor buffy coats. Peripheral blood mononuclear cells were isolated by Ficoll-Hypaque gradient centrifugation. The Gentra Puregene Cell and Tissue kit was used for genomic DNA extraction, and quantification was performed on a Qubit 2.0 fluorometer. This clone turned up a few times. Its binding antigen is unknown. No much larger clonotype is one base removed from it; base qualities were not supplied. The clonotype originates from a man older than 75 with CD4+ T-cell large granular lymphocyte leukemia. Specimen: PBMCs.

The DNA sequence follows: TGTGCCAGCCCCTTAGGTAGTGGCTACACCTTC. Its protein product is CASPLGSGYTF. This chain is built from TRBV7-9 and TRBJ1-2; the D gene lacks a confident call. The CDR3 runs 11 amino acids, cysteine and phenylalanine included. Only CDR3 DNA remains: 33 bases, in frame from the first base. Trimming removed 8 bases from V and 7 bases from J, leaving 11 bases between the germline ends. Taken from the germline V gene (reference sequence), the CDR1 and CDR2 loops are SEHNR and FQNEAQ.